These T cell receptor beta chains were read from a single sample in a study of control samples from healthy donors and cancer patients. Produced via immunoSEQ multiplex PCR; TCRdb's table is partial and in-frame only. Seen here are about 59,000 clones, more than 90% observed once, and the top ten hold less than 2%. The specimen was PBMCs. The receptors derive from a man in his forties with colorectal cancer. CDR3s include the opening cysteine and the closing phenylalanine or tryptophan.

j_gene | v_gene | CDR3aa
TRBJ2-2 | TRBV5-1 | CASSQRQGSTGELFF
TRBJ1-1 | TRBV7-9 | CASSTDRAMSEAFF
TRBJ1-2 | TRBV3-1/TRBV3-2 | CASSQSLTVYGYTF
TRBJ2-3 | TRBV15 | CATTVTSGGTDTQYF
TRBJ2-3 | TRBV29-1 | CSVDNNADTQYF
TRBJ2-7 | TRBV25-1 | CASSERDRSGEQYF
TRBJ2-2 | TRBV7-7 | CASSLGGGLAGELFF
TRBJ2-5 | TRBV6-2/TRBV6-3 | CASSRTSGGISTETQYF
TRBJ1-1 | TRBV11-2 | CASSLVVGNTEAFF
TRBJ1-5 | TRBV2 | CASSPGLQSGQPQHF